Listed below are T cell receptor beta chains from one sample, sequenced in a study of Ad26.COV2.S vaccination and SARS-CoV-2 variants. Clones were read by immunoSEQ multiplex PCR, and TCRdb kept only the in-frame ones, dropping some. The table records 500,000 or so clones, nearly 90% of them present only once. The material sequenced was peripheral blood, taken in a trial of Ad26.COV2.S vaccine versus placebo. Source of these receptors: a person between 18 and 65 years old who received the Ad26.COV2.S COVID-19 vaccine or a placebo. Each CDR3 is given without its conserved first and last residue. D genes are given only for firm matches.

length	V	D	CDR3
12	TRBV10-3	-	AISESGARGTQY
13	TRBV11-2	-	ASSLVPGAMDTIY
14	TRBV5-1	-	ASSSLGAGFTDTQY
13	TRBV4-3	-	ASSQDSGSYNEQF
15	TRBV27	-	ASTASRPTVGGTEAF
14	TRBV5-1	-	ASSLETGSLYNEQF
15	TRBV5-8	-	ASSLTRQAFNTGELF
13	TRBV5-6	TRBD1	ASSLVGQVNYGYT
12	TRBV7-3	-	ASSLARDKNEQF
15	TRBV7-4	-	ASSFSRLDENTGELF
13	TRBV2	TRBD1	ATQTGGSLDSPLH
14	TRBV14	TRBD2	ASSLPPGGSTDTQY
11	TRBV5-4	-	ASRLQWNTEAF
15	TRBV5-4	-	ASTQGSGTWPNTEAF